These 4 T cell receptor beta chains were all obtained from the same sample, sequenced in a study of blood T cell repertoires in COVID-19. Profiled with immunoSEQ multiplex PCR; TCRdb holds only in-frame clones, not every one. The repertoire holds around 300,000 clones, with approximately 89% as singletons. What was sequenced was PBMCs or T cells enriched from blood (not recorded which). The origin of the receptors is a man aged 25-40 years who had recovered from COVID-19.

The chain combines TRBV28 with TRBJ2-1; 7 nucleotides align to TRBD2. V lost 1 base to trimming and J lost 0 bases; unmatched junction nucleotides: 12. CDR3 size: 19 residues. Per the germline V gene, CDR1 is MDHEN and CDR2 is SYDVKM. The CDR3: CASSLLLLGGFNSYNEQFF. CDR3 sequence (DNA): TGTGCCAGCAGTTTATTATTATTGGGAGGGTTCAACTCCTACAATGAGCAGTTCTTC.

This chain links TRBV5-6 with TRBJ2-5, with D maybe TRBD1 (6 bases). Germline V lookup: CDR1 SGHDT, CDR2 YYEEEE. Trimming pared 1 base from V and 3 bases from J, leaving 10 bases between. CDR3 length: 14 amino acids. The CDR3 loop is CASSLLGTKETQYF. CDR3 sequence (DNA): TGTGCCAGCAGCTTGTTGGGGACAAAAGAGACCCAGTACTTC.

CDR3 nucleotides: TGTGCCAGCAGTTTAAGTTGGGGCGACGGCTACACCTTC. It encodes CASSLSWGDGYTF. This rearrangement joins TRBV12-3 or TRBV12-4 to TRBJ1-2; D may be TRBD1 (5 bases). This CDR3 spans 13 amino acids. V dropped 2 bases and J dropped 8 bases, with 12 bases sitting between them.

This chain joins TRBV10-3 and TRBJ1-2; TRBD1 matches at 8 bases. Germline lookup yields CDR1 ENHRY and CDR2 SYGVKD. The CDR3 has 15 amino acids. V shed 4 bases and J 6 bases; nucleotides not matched to a gene: 10. The CDR3 DNA reads TGTGCCATCAGTGTTACCGACAGGGGCATCGATGGCTACACCTTC. This gives the protein CAISVTDRGIDGYTF.